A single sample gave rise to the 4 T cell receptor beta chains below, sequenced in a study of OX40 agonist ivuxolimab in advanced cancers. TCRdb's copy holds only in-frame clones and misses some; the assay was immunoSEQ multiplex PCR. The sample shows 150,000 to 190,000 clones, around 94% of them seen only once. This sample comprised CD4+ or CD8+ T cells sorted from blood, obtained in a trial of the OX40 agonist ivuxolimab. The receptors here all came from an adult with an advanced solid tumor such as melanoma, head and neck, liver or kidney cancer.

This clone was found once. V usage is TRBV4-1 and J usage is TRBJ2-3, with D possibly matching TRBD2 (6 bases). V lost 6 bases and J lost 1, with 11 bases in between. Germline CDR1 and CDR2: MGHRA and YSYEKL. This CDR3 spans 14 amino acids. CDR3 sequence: CASRTRRGTDTQYF. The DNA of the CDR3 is TGCGCCAGCAGGACAAGGAGGGGCACAGATACGCAGTATTTT.

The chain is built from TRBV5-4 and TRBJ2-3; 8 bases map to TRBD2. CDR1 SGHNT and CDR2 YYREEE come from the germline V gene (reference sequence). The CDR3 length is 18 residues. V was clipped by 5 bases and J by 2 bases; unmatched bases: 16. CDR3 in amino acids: CASSDLTGGAASTDTQYF. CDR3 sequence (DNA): TGTGCCAGCAGTGACCTTACCGGGGGGGCTGCTTCCACAGATACGCAGTATTTT.

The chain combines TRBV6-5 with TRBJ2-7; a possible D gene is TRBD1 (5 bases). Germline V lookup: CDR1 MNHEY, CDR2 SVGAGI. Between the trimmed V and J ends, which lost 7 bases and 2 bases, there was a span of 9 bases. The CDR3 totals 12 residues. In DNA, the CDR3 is TGTGCCAGCAACCAGGACACCTACGAGCAGTACTTC. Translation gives CASNQDTYEQYF.

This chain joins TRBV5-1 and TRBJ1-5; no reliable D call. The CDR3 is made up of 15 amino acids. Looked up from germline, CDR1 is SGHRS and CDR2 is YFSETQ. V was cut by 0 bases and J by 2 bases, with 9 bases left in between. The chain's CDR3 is CASSLAGFGNQPQHF. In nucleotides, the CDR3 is TGCGCCAGCAGCTTGGCTGGGTTCGGCAATCAGCCCCAGCATTTT. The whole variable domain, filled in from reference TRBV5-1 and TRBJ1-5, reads KAGVTQTPRYLIKTRGQQVTLSCSPISGHRSVSWYQQTPGQGLQFLFEYFSETQRNKGNFPGRFSGRQFSNSRSEMNVSTLELGDSALYLCASSLAGFGNQPQHFGDGTRLSIL.